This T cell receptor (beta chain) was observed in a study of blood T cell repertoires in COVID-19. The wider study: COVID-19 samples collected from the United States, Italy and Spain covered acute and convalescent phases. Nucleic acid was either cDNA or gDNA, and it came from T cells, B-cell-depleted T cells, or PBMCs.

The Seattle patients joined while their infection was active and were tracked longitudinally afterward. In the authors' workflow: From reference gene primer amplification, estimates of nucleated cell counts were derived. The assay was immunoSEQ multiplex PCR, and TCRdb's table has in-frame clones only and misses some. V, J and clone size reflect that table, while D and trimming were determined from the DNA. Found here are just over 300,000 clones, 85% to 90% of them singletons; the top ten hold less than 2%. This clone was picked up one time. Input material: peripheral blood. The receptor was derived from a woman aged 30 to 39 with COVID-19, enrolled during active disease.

Written as DNA, the CDR3 is TGTGCCAGTCGTAGCGGGGGGGCAGAAGATACGCAGTATTTT. Residues: CASRSGGAEDTQYF. The rearrangement links TRBV11-3 to TRBJ2-3, with TRBD2 identical over 11 bases. This CDR3 is built from 14 residues. The germline gives CDR1 SGHNT, CDR2 YENEEA. Unmatched junction bases numbered 7, after V lost 9 bases and J lost 5 bases.